What follows are 22 T cell receptor beta chains derived from one specimen sequenced in a study of T-cell memory formation after mild COVID-19. Using its own MiXCR run on the 5' RACE reads, TCRdb lists one record per CDR3 protein. This table has 110,000 to 150,000 distinct CDR3 sequences, 14% appearing once. Source material: PBMCs or a T cell subset sorted from them (not recorded which). These TCRs come from an adult woman who had mild COVID-19 (a few samples of this study predate the infection). Cell type and time point are not known.

This clonotype was detected a few times. V and J are TRBV4-1 and TRBJ1-1; D remains ambiguous. Germline-derived CDR1 and CDR2 are MGHRA and YSYEKL. The CDR3 covers 17 residues. Trimming left V 2 bases short and J 2 bases short, with 18 bases between. DNA of the CDR3: TGCGCCAGCAGCCAATTTCGCAGGTTCCCGACTAACACTGAAGCTTTCTTT. Translated: CASSQFRRFPTNTEAFF.

This clonotype was counted between two and nine times. This sequence joins TRBV6-1 and TRBJ1-1; D may be TRBD1 (6 bases). V was cut by 4 bases and J by 1 base, with 7 bases left in between. The CDR3 contains 13 residues. Per germline, CDR1 MNHNS and CDR2 SASEGT. DNA for the CDR3: TGTGCCAGCAGTGGGACAGCGAACACTGAAGCTTTCTTT. Its translation is CASSGTANTEAFF.

The chain joins TRBV7-9 to TRBJ1-1, with D perhaps TRBD1 (5 bases). The CDR3 has 14 residues. Germline CDR1 and CDR2: SEHNR and FQNEAQ (reference sequence). Trimming removed 1 base at V and 6 bases at J, with 12 bases between. CDR3 in amino acids: CASSLDRGSAEAFF. The CDR3 DNA reads TGTGCCAGCAGCTTAGATAGGGGAAGTGCTGAAGCTTTCTTT.

A few counts support this clonotype. The gene calls are TRBV7-9 and TRBJ2-1; D gene ambiguous. The length of the CDR3 is 12 residues. CDR1 and CDR2 from the germline V gene are SEHNR and FQNEAQ (reference sequence). Trimming shortened V by 0 bases and J by 12 bases, and 9 bases separated the two germline ends. CDR3 amino acids: CASSLAGVGQFF. CDR3 sequence (DNA): TGTGCCAGCAGCTTAGCCGGAGTGGGGCAGTTCTTC.

This clonotype appeared a few times. The V gene is TRBV12-3 or TRBV12-4, the J gene TRBJ2-2, with D perhaps matching TRBD2 (6 bases). The CDR3 sequence is 14 residues long. V lost 2 bases and J lost 5, with 9 bases in between. The CDR3 nucleotides are TGTGCCAGCAGTTTAACGGGAGCTACCGGGGAGCTGTTTTTT. It specifies CASSLTGATGELFF.

The chain uses TRBV7-2 and TRBJ2-3; 11 bases are a match to TRBD2. Trimming at V came to 2 bases and at J to 2 bases, leaving 3 bases not matched to a gene. Germline V CDR1 and CDR2: SGHTA, FQGNSA. The CDR3 consists of 16 residues. Here the CDR3 reads CASSLSTSGDTDTQYF. The CDR3 DNA follows: TGTGCCAGCAGCTTATCGACTAGCGGGGACACAGATACGCAGTATTTT.

CDR3 DNA: TGTGCCAGCAGTGTTGGATCGCCGGTTGGGGAGACCCAGTACTTC. It yields the protein CASSVGSPVGETQYF. J is TRBJ2-5 and V is TRBV2; D is ambiguous. The germline CDR1 and CDR2 sequences are SNHLY and FYNNEI. V gave up 4 bases and J gave up 5 bases, with 17 bases separating them. CDR3 size: 15 residues.

The table lists this clonotype with a few counts. V and J are TRBV30 and TRBJ2-7; D could derive from TRBD1 or TRBD2 (5 bases each). The V gene's germline CDR1 is GTSNPN and CDR2 SVGIG (reference sequence). Trimming left V 8 bases short and J 2 bases short, with 16 bases between. The CDR3 extends over 13 amino acids. As DNA, the CDR3 is TGTGCCGGTTGGGACGGACACACCTACGAGCAGTACTTC. It is translated as CAGWDGHTYEQYF.

CDR3 residues: CASSLDSGNYGYTF. As DNA, the CDR3 is TGCGCCAGCAGCTTGGATTCAGGGAACTATGGCTACACCTTC. The V call is TRBV5-1, the J call TRBJ1-2; possible D gene TRBD1, 5 bases. The CDR3 sequence is 14 residues long. V was cut by 0 bases and J by 2 bases, with 8 bases left in between. The germline CDR1 and CDR2 sequences are SGHRS and YFSETQ.

This chain connects TRBV2 to TRBJ2-7; 9 bases are a match to TRBD1. The CDR3 covers 12 residues. Germline V gene sequence: CDR1 SNHLY, CDR2 FYNNEI. Germline trimming cut 7 bases from V and 4 bases from J; bases unmatched to any gene: 2. As DNA, the CDR3 is TGTGCCAGCAAGACAGGGGGATACGAGCAGTACTTC. Residues: CASKTGGYEQYF.

The chain carries TRBV20-1 and TRBJ1-1; 7 nucleotides agree with TRBD1. This CDR3 has 14 residues. Germline CDR1 is DFQATT and CDR2 is SNEGSKA (reference sequence). V was clipped by 6 bases and J by 5 bases; unmatched bases: 12. CDR3 sequence: CSAHPGTALTEAFF. CDR3 in DNA: TGCAGTGCACACCCCGGGACAGCCTTAACTGAAGCTTTCTTT.

The V call is TRBV6-1, the J call TRBJ1-1; D call uncertain. This CDR3 region has 12 residues. Trimming removed 8 bases at V and 5 bases at J, with 12 bases between. Germline assignment: CDR1 MNHNS and CDR2 SASEGT. CDR3 in amino acids: CASAPWGTEAFF. The CDR3 DNA is TGTGCCAGCGCCCCGTGGGGTACTGAAGCTTTCTTT.

The chain is built from TRBV6-1 and TRBJ2-1; D is possibly TRBD1 (7 bases). CDR3 length: 20 residues. V dropped 10 bases and J dropped 10 bases, with 41 bases sitting between them. In germline, CDR1 is MNHNS, CDR2 SASEGT. CDR3 sequence reads: CATTGPRGDTMSSTQPEQFF. The CDR3 DNA sequence: TGTGCCACTACGGGACCCAGGGGGGATACAATGAGCAGTACACAACCAGAGCAGTTCTTC.

This clonotype was found many times. This chain connects TRBV12-3 or TRBV12-4 to TRBJ2-5; D remains unclear. This CDR3 has 11 amino acids. Trimming left V 8 bases short and J 5 bases short, with 9 bases between. CDR3 sequence: CASVLGETQYF. For the CDR3, the DNA is TGTGCCAGCGTGCTAGGCGAGACCCAGTACTTC.

The rearrangement uses TRBV4-2 and TRBJ2-2, with 8 positions matching TRBD2. Germline V CDR1 and CDR2: LGHNA, YNFKEQ. This CDR3 has 15 amino acids. With 5 bases clipped from V and 3 bases from J, the junction kept 5 bases outside the gene matches. The chain's CDR3 is CASSFERGYTGELFF. CDR3 sequence (DNA): TGTGCCAGCAGCTTTGAGCGGGGGTACACCGGGGAGCTGTTTTTT.

This clonotype was counted a few times. The chain uses TRBV5-4 and TRBJ1-1, with 7 nucleotides matching TRBD1. The CDR3 length is 16 residues. Losses at the gene ends were 2 bases for V and 0 bases for J; bases not matched to a gene: 7. Germline values: CDR1 SGHNT, CDR2 YYREEE (reference sequence). The CDR3 region has the DNA TGTGCCAGCAGCTTAACAGGGGTTTCGATGAACACTGAAGCTTTCTTT. It translates to CASSLTGVSMNTEAFF.

The chain employs TRBV6-5 and TRBJ2-1; D ambiguous. The germline V gene has CDR1 MNHEY and CDR2 SVGAGI. The CDR3 is 11 amino acids. Trimming stripped 6 bases from V and 8 bases from J, with 8 bases between. CDR3 nucleotide sequence: TGTGCCAGCAGCCATAGTCATGAGCAGTTCTTC. Translation: CASSHSHEQFF.

This clonotype was observed a handful of times. The CDR3 region has the DNA TGCAGCGTTTCCGGCATAGAGAGCGGGAGCCTTGAGCAGTTCTTC. This sequence encodes CSVSGIESGSLEQFF. V usage is TRBV29-1 and J usage is TRBJ2-1, with 8 bases fitting TRBD2. Germline V gene sequence: CDR1 SQVTM, CDR2 ANQGSEA. With V trimmed by 5 bases and J by 9 bases, 15 bases remained unmatched. There are 15 residues in the CDR3.

The rearrangement links TRBV4-2 to TRBJ1-2; TRBD1 matches 7 bases. Germline V CDR1 and CDR2: LGHNA, YNFKEQ. This CDR3 contains 16 residues. The J segment lost 5 bases and the V segment lost 0 bases, leaving 9 bases of the junction unmatched. In DNA, the CDR3 is TGTGCCAGCAGCCAAGATTCGACAGGGCATCGGTATGGCTACACCTTC. It encodes CASSQDSTGHRYGYTF.

This clonotype occurred a few times. This sequence joins TRBV4-1 and TRBJ2-3, with 8 bases fitting TRBD1. CDR1 MGHRA and CDR2 YSYEKL come from the germline V gene. Losses at the gene ends were 0 bases for V and 0 bases for J; bases not matched to a gene: 8. The CDR3 spans 18 residues. CDR3 DNA: TGCGCCAGCAGCCAAGAGAGCCCGGGACAGGTTAGCACAGATACGCAGTATTTT. Amino acid sequence: CASSQESPGQVSTDTQYF.

The rearrangement joins TRBV27 to TRBJ2-6, with D perhaps TRBD1 (6 bases). V was shortened by 2 bases and J by 0 bases, with 8 bases between the two germline ends. Germline CDR1 reads MNHEY; CDR2 reads SMNVEV (reference sequence). The CDR3 is made up of 16 amino acids. The CDR3 protein is CASSLRDTSGANVLTF. CDR3 coding DNA: TGTGCCAGCAGTTTACGGGACACCTCTGGGGCCAACGTCCTGACTTTC.

In this sample, this clonotype turned up a few times. The V gene is TRBV5-1, the J gene TRBJ2-1, with TRBD2 matching 12 bases. With V trimmed by 4 bases and J by 6 bases, 5 bases remained unmatched. This CDR3 contains 15 residues. Germline assignment: CDR1 SGHRS and CDR2 YFSETQ. CDR3 DNA: TGCGCCAGCAGCGTCCCTAGCGGGGGGGCCAATGAGCAGTTCTTC. Translation: CASSVPSGGANEQFF.